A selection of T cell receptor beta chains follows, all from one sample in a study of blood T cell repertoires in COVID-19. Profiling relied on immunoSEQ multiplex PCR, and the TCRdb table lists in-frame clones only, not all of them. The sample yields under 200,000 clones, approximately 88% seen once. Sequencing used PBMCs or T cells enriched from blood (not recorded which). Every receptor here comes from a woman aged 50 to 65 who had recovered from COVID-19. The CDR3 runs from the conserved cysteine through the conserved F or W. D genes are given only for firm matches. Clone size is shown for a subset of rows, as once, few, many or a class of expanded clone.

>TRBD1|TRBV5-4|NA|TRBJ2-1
TGTGCCAGCAGCGGGAACAGGGGAGTAGGCGATGAGCAGTTCTTC
CASSGNRGVGDEQFF
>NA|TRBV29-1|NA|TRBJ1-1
TGCAGCGTTGGTCACGGGTTGCAGGGCGCTGAAGCTTTCTTT
CSVGHGLQGAEAFF
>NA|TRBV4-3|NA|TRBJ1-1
TGCGCCAGCAGCCAAGATAGTGTATGGGCCCCTGAAGCTTTCTTT
CASSQDSVWAPEAFF
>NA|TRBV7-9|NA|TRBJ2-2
TGTGCCAGCAGCTTACAACTAACCACCGGGGAGCTGTTTTTT
CASSLQLTTGELFF
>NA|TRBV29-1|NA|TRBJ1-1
TGCAGCGGCACGTTGAGTGTTATTTTGTCGGGGTGGGTGAACACTGAAGCTTTCTTT
CSGTLSVILSGWVNTEAFF
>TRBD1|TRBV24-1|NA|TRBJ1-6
TGTGCCACCAGTGATTTAGGGCCACAGGGGTGGGATAATTCACCCCTCCACTTT
CATSDLGPQGWDNSPLHF
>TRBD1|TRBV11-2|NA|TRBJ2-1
TGTGCCAGCAGCACGAGACAGGGGTACAATGAGCAGTTCTTC
CASSTRQGYNEQFF
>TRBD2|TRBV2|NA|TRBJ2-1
TGTGCCAGCACCCCACGGGGCGGGGGATACAATGAGCAGTTCTTC
CASTPRGGGYNEQFF
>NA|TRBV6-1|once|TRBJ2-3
TGTGCCAGCAGTGAAGGAGTGAAACTCACCTCCACAGATACGCAGTATTTT
CASSEGVKLTSTDTQYF
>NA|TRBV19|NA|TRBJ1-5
TGTGCCAGTAATGTTGGCGGTAACAATCAGCCCCAGCATTTT
CASNVGGNNQPQHF
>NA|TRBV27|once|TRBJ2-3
TGTGCCAGCAGTGTGACTCGCACAGATACGCAGTATTTT
CASSVTRTDTQYF
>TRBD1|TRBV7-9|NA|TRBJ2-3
TGTGCCAGCAGCGCCTGGGACAGGGGGTCAGATACGCAGTATTTT
CASSAWDRGSDTQYF
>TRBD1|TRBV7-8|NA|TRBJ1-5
TGTGCCAGCAGCTTACGAGACGGAGGGGGCGGCAATCAGCCCCAGCATTTT
CASSLRDGGGGNQPQHF
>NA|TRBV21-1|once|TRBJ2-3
TGTGCCAGCAGCAAAAAGGTCAGGGGTTCAGATACGCAGTATTTT
CASSKKVRGSDTQYF
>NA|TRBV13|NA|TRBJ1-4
TGTGCCAGCAGCCGGTCTGAAAAACTGTTTTTT
CASSRSEKLFF
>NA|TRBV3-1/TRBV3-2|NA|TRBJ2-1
TGTGCCAGCAGCCTCCGCAGGGGAAATGAGCAGTTCTTC
CASSLRRGNEQFF
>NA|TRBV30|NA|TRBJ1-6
TGTGCCTGGACTTCCAAGGGGGGGAATTCACCCCTCCACTTT
CAWTSKGGNSPLHF
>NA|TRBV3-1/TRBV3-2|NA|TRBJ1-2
TGTGCCAGCAGCCACCTCACTGACTATGGCTACACCTTC
CASSHLTDYGYTF
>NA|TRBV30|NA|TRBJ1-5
TGTGCCTGGAGTGGGCCCAATCAGCCCCAGCATTTT
CAWSGPNQPQHF
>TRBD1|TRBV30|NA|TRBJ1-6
TGTGCCTGGAGCCCAGGACAGGGTGGGAATTCACCCCTCCACTTT
CAWSPGQGGNSPLHF
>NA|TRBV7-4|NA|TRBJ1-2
TGTGCCAGCAGCTCAACTGACAGGCTCCGTGGCTACACCTTC
CASSSTDRLRGYTF
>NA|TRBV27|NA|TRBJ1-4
TGTGCCAGCAGTTTATTTCACCAGGCAGGGACAAATGAAAAACTGTTTTTT
CASSLFHQAGTNEKLFF
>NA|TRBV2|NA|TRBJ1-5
TGTGCCAGCAGTGAGTTTTTGGGACTTCAGCCCCAGCATTTT
CASSEFLGLQPQHF
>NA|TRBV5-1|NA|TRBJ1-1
TGCGCCAGCCGCGAATCAGGGGAGAACACTGAAGCTTTCTTT
CASRESGENTEAFF
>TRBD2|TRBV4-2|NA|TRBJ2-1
TGTGCCAGCAGCACTCTCGCGGGGGGTTCCTACAATGAGCAGTTCTTC
CASSTLAGGSYNEQFF
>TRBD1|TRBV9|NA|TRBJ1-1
TGTGCCAGCAGCGCGGGAAGGACAGGAGGGACTGAAGCTTTCTTT
CASSAGRTGGTEAFF
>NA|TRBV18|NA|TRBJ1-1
TGTGCCAGCTCACCCGGGGACACTGAAGCTTTCTTT
CASSPGDTEAFF
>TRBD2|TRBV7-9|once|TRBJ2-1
TGTGCCAGCAGCTCCCTAGAAAGCGGGGGTTACAATGAGCAGTTCTTC
CASSSLESGGYNEQFF
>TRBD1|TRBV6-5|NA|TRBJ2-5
TGTGCCAGCAGGACAGGGCTCGAGACCCAGTACTTC
CASRTGLETQYF
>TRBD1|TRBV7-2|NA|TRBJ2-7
TGTGCCAGCAGCTTAGGAGGGACAGGGGGGATGAACGAGCAGTACTTC
CASSLGGTGGMNEQYF
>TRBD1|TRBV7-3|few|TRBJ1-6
TGTGCCAGCAGCCCCGGGACAGACCCCGGTTCACCCCTCCACTTT
CASSPGTDPGSPLHF
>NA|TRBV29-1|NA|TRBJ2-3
TGCAGCGTAGGGGGACAAGTCAGGGCAGATACGCAGTATTTT
CSVGGQVRADTQYF
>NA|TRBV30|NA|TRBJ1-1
TGTGCCTGGAGCTCTAACAGGGCTAACACTGAAGCTTTCTTT
CAWSSNRANTEAFF
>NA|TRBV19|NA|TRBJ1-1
TGTGCCAGTAGTATGATTGGGGGCGCCTTGGCCACTGAAGCTTTCTTT
CASSMIGGALATEAFF
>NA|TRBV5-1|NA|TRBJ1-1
TGCGCCAGCAGAGAGGGGGAAGAAGCTTTCTTT
CASREGEEAFF
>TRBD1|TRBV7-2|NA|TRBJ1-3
TGTGCCAGCAGCCGGGGACAGACAAACACCATATATTTT
CASSRGQTNTIYF
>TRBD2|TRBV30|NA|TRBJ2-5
TGTGCCTGGAGTCGCCTCGTTAGGACTAGCGGCGCCGAAGAGACCCAGTACTTC
CAWSRLVRTSGAEETQYF
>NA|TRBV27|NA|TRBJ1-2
TGTGCCAGCAGTTTATATGGGGCCCCCAACTATGGCTACACCTTC
CASSLYGAPNYGYTF
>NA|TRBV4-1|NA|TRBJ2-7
TGCGCCAGCAGCCACGACAGACAGCTTATCTACGAGCAGTACTTC
CASSHDRQLIYEQYF
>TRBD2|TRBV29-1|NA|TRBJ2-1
TGCAGCGTCGAAGGGGACTACACAAATGAGCAGTTCTTC
CSVEGDYTNEQFF
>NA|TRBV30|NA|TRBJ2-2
TGTGCCTGGAGGGAGAGGGGACTGAACACCGGGGAGCTGTTTTTT
CAWRERGLNTGELFF
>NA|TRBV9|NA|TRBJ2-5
TGTGCCAGCAGCGTAGACGGTTTGGAAGAGACCCAGTACTTC
CASSVDGLEETQYF
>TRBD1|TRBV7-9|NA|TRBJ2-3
TGTGCCAGCAGCTCCAGGGGGACAGATACGCAGTATTTT
CASSSRGTDTQYF
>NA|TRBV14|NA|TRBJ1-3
TGTGCCAGCAGCCCGATTACAGGGAGTCGAAACACCATATATTTT
CASSPITGSRNTIYF
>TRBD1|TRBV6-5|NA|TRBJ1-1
TGTGCCAGCCGTACTTCGGGACAGGGGGACACTGAAGCTTTCTTT
CASRTSGQGDTEAFF
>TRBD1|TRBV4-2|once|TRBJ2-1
TGTGCCAGCAGCCAAGATCGGACAGGGACGAATGAGCAGTTCTTC
CASSQDRTGTNEQFF
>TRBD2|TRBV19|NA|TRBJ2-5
TGTGCCAGTAGTATAAGTCTGGCGGGGGGGCCGGGGACCCAGTACTTC
CASSISLAGGPGTQYF
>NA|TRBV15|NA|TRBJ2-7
TGTGCCACCAGCAGACCCCCGGGGTACGAGCAGTACTTC
CATSRPPGYEQYF
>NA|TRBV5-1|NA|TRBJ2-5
TGCGCCAGCAGCTGGCGTGCGGGGATTCAAGAGACCCAGTACTTC
CASSWRAGIQETQYF
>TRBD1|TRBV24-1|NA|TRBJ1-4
TGTGCCACCAGCCAGGGGGGCAGTCCTAATGAAAAACTGTTTTTT
CATSQGGSPNEKLFF
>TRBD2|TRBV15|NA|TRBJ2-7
TGTGCCATCGCCGGGGGGGTGAGCTCCTACGAGCAGTACTTC
CAIAGGVSSYEQYF
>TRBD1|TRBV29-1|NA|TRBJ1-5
TGCAGCGGTGGACAGGGTCGCAATCAGCCCCAGCATTTT
CSGGQGRNQPQHF
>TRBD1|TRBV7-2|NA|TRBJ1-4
TGTGCCAGCAGCCGGGGACAGAACAATGAAAAACTGTTTTTT
CASSRGQNNEKLFF
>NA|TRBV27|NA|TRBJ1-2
TGTGCCAGCAGCCCGGACAGTACCAGAGGCTACACCTTC
CASSPDSTRGYTF
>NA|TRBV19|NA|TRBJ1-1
TGTGCCAGTAGTCAGGGCAAGAGGACTGAAGCTTTCTTT
CASSQGKRTEAFF